The 15 T cell receptor beta chains below come from one sample, sequenced in a study of blood T cells in healthy people across ages. Using a J-beta primer mix together with a sample-barcoded 5' primer, a second PCR was run for roughly 6 to 12 cycles. TCRdb re-analysed the 5' RACE reads in MiXCR, keeping a single row per CDR3 protein. This sample carries 980,000 or so distinct CDR3 sequences, 40% to 60% of them seen once, and the ten largest clones take 13%. The sequencing input was blood. The receptors stem from a man younger than 45 in good health.

The J gene is TRBJ1-1, the V gene TRBV4-1; the D is unclear. The CDR3 totals 14 residues. V was cut by 1 base and J by 4 bases, with 10 bases left in between. Germline CDR1 reads MGHRA; CDR2 reads YSYEKL. CDR3 loop: CASSQVRGVTEAFF. CDR3 nucleotide sequence: TGCGCCAGCAGCCAAGTGCGGGGAGTCACTGAAGCTTTCTTT.

The V call is TRBV5-1, the J call TRBJ2-7; maybe TRBD1 (6 bases). Per the germline V gene, CDR1 is SGHRS and CDR2 is YFSETQ. This CDR3 spans 14 amino acids. Trimming took off 0 bases at V and 3 bases at J, with 10 bases between the two ends. The CDR3 DNA follows: TGCGCCAGCAGCTTGGAACAGGGAAACTACGAGCAGTACTTC. Its protein is CASSLEQGNYEQYF. Filled out from reference TRBV5-1 and TRBJ2-7, the complete variable domain reads KAGVTQTPRYLIKTRGQQVTLSCSPISGHRSVSWYQQTPGQGLQFLFEYFSETQRNKGNFPGRFSGRQFSNSRSEMNVSTLELGDSALYLCASSLEQGNYEQYFGPGTRLTVT.

Turning to this clonotype: This could be a read error, since a much larger clone is one nucleotide away. This is likely a read error, given that the CDR3 carries no conserved phenylalanine or tryptophan at its end. CDR3 amino acids: CASSYKTGHVSGETQYS. The CDR3 region has the DNA TGCGCCAGCAGCTATAAGACAGGCCATGTTTCGGGAGAGACCCAGTACTCC. The V gene is TRBV5-1, the J gene TRBJ2-7; D may be TRBD1 (6 bases). The end of the DNA is better explained by TRBJ2-5, so the J call may be wrong. The CDR3 has 17 residues. Germline-derived CDR1 and CDR2 are SGHRS and YFSETQ.

The V gene is TRBV2, the J gene TRBJ1-2; D might be TRBD1 (5 bases). CDR3 length: 15 residues. Looked up from germline, CDR1 is SNHLY and CDR2 is FYNNEI. V lost 5 bases and J 6 bases, leaving 19 bases between the germline ends. The CDR3 DNA follows: TGTGCCAGCAGTTCACGGACGAGTCTAGGGGATGGCTACACCTTC. Its translation is CASSSRTSLGDGYTF.

In this sample, this clonotype turned up a few times. This chain links TRBV11-2 with TRBJ2-3; TRBD2 matches at 11 bases. Germline V CDR1 and CDR2: SGHAT, FQNNGV. V lost 5 bases and J lost 5; bases outside the gene matches: 12. This CDR3 is built from 17 residues. The CDR3 DNA follows: TGTGCCAGCAGCCGTAGCGGGGGGGCCAGGGTGATAGATACGCAGTATTTT. Translation gives CASSRSGGARVIDTQYF.

This clonotype has a handful of counts. The chain couples TRBV5-1 to TRBJ2-1, with D perhaps assigned TRBD1 or TRBD2 (5 bases each). The V and J ends lost 4 bases and 2 bases respectively, with 13 bases between them. The CDR3 loop spans 15 amino acids. Per the germline V gene, CDR1 is SGHRS and CDR2 is YFSETQ. The CDR3 region is CASSRDPDPYNEQFF. The CDR3 DNA follows: TGCGCCAGCAGCCGGGACCCGGACCCCTACAATGAGCAGTTCTTC. Full variable domain (remainder filled in from reference TRBV5-1 and TRBJ2-1): KAGVTQTPRYLIKTRGQQVTLSCSPISGHRSVSWYQQTPGQGLQFLFEYFSETQRNKGNFPGRFSGRQFSNSRSEMNVSTLELGDSALYLCASSRDPDPYNEQFFGPGTRLTVL.

This chain links TRBV18 with TRBJ2-7, with D perhaps matching TRBD1 (6 bases). Trimming stripped 3 bases from V and 6 bases from J, with 15 bases between. The CDR3 spans 14 residues. Germline CDR1 is KGHSH and CDR2 is LQKENI. CDR3 in amino acids: CASSPSSDRSEQYF. The CDR3 DNA follows: TGTGCCAGCTCACCTTCCTCCGACAGGAGCGAGCAGTACTTC.

The chain carries TRBV29-1 and TRBJ2-3, with 8 nucleotides matching TRBD2. Germline V gives CDR1 SQVTM, CDR2 ANQGSEA. Unmatched junction bases numbered 8, after V lost 6 bases and J lost 6 bases. The CDR3 spans 13 residues. The CDR3 bases are TGCAGCGTCCGGGAGGGGTACCGGGATACGCAGTATTTT. This sequence encodes CSVREGYRDTQYF.

The chain uses TRBV20-1 and TRBJ2-4, with 9 bases matching TRBD1. The DNA matches TRBJ2-5 better at its end, which makes the J call doubtful. Germline V gene lookup returns CDR1 DFQATT and CDR2 SNEGSKA (reference sequence). This CDR3 has 15 residues. The CDR3 region is CSATRGQGLQETQYF. CDR3 coding DNA: TGCAGTGCTACGAGGGGACAGGGTCTTCAAGAGACCCAGTACTTC.

The chain uses TRBV11-2 and TRBJ1-4; D is ambiguous. From germline, CDR1 is SGHAT and CDR2 FQNNGV. V was pared by 3 bases and J by 0 bases, with 14 bases between. The length of the CDR3 is 17 residues. CDR3 amino acids: CASSFDVGSATNEKLFF. The CDR3 coding sequence is TGTGCCAGCAGCTTTGATGTCGGCTCCGCAACTAATGAAAAACTGTTTTTT.

The gene calls are TRBV7-9 and TRBJ2-3; D possibly matches TRBD1 or TRBD2 (5 bases each). This CDR3 region has 15 residues. Per the germline V gene, CDR1 is SEHNR and CDR2 is FQNEAQ (reference sequence). Trimming stripped 5 bases from V and 2 bases from J, with 14 bases between. CDR3: CASSPATGPTDTQYF. CDR3 nucleotides: TGTGCCAGCAGCCCGGCCACGGGGCCCACAGATACGCAGTATTTT.

J is TRBJ2-5 and V is TRBV7-2, with TRBD2 identical over 11 bases. The CDR3 sequence is 15 residues long. CDR1 is SGHTA and CDR2 is FQGNSA in the germline V gene. V lost 4 bases, J lost 7 bases, and 8 bases stayed unmatched. The CDR3 is CASSYVAGGRGTQYF. The DNA of the CDR3 is TGTGCCAGCAGCTACGTAGCGGGGGGGCGAGGGACCCAGTACTTC.

The genes are TRBV5-1 and TRBJ2-3; TRBD2 agrees at 8 bases. J gave up 7 bases and V 0 bases, and 7 bases lay outside the gene matches. CDR1 SGHRS and CDR2 YFSETQ come from the germline V gene. CDR3 length: 15 amino acids. CDR3 in amino acids: CASSLDGGAVNTQYF. Here the CDR3 DNA reads TGCGCCAGCAGCTTGGACGGGGGGGCCGTGAATACGCAGTATTTT.

The rearrangement links TRBV6-6 to TRBJ2-7; 7 bases line up with TRBD1. The CDR3 totals 16 residues. In germline, CDR1 is MNHNY, CDR2 SVGAGI (reference sequence). V was pared by 5 bases and J by 3 bases, with 13 bases of the junction left unmatched. The DNA for the CDR3 is TGTGCCAGCAGTCAGGACACACAGGGGATTCGCTACGAGCAGTACTTC. This gives the protein CASSQDTQGIRYEQYF.

The chain employs TRBV10-3 and TRBJ1-2, with 7 bases that match TRBD1. The ends lost 6 bases at V and 2 bases at J; junction bases unmatched: 0. Germline V gives CDR1 ENHRY, CDR2 SYGVKD. CDR3 length equals 12 residues. The CDR3 here is CAIRGQNYGYTF. In DNA form, the CDR3 reads TGTGCCATCAGGGGACAGAACTATGGCTACACCTTC.